A single sample gave rise to the 10 T cell receptor beta chains below, sequenced in a study of chemoradiotherapy in HPV16-positive cancers. Profiled with immunoSEQ multiplex PCR; TCRdb holds only in-frame clones, not every one. This sample has about 34,000 clones, with 80% to 95% found just once. The material sequenced was blood, taken from a patient who underwent chemoradiotherapy. Every receptor here comes from a human donor with HPV-associated anogenital cancer.

The V gene is TRBV28, the J gene TRBJ2-5, with TRBD1 identical over 8 bases. Germline V CDR1 and CDR2: MDHEN, SYDVKM. The CDR3 sequence is 16 residues long. Losses at the gene ends were 2 bases for V and 5 bases for J; bases not matched to a gene: 10. The CDR3 nucleotides are TGTGCCAGCAGTTTAGGGAAAGGTACAGGGGGGGAGACCCAGTACTTC. Residues: CASSLGKGTGGETQYF. The full variable domain, with the rest looked up from reference TRBV28 and TRBJ2-5, is DVKVTQSSRYLVKRTGEKVFLECVQDMDHENMFWYRQDPGLGLRLIYFSYDVKMKEKGDIPEGYSVSREKKERFSLILESASTNQTSMYLCASSLGKGTGGETQYFGPGTRLLVL.

The rearrangement uses TRBV7-3 and TRBJ1-6; tentatively, D is TRBD1 (6 bases). This CDR3 has 15 residues. The V gene lost 0 bases and the J gene lost 13 bases, with 16 bases spanning the gap. Germline V gives CDR1 SGHTA, CDR2 FQGTGA. The CDR3 protein is CASSLTPGTGSPLHF. CDR3 bases: TGTGCCAGCAGCTTAACCCCTGGTACAGGGTCTCCCCTCCACTTT. Variable domain in full (rest from reference TRBV7-3 and TRBJ1-6): GAGVSQTPSNKVTEKGKYVELRCDPISGHTALYWYRQSLGQGPEFLIYFQGTGAADDSGLPNDRFFAVRPEGSVSTLKIQRTERGDSAVYLCASSLTPGTGSPLHFGNGTRLTVT.

The chain uses TRBV11-2 and TRBJ2-7; TRBD1 is a possible D gene (6 bases). The CDR3 is 14 residues long. Germline V lookup: CDR1 SGHAT, CDR2 FQNNGV. V was pared by 3 bases and J by 6 bases, with 15 bases between. CDR3 amino acids: CASSFSTDRREQYF. In DNA, the CDR3 is TGTGCCAGCAGCTTTTCTACGGACAGACGCGAGCAGTACTTC.

The V call is TRBV2, the J call TRBJ1-4; D call uncertain. The CDR3 extends over 16 amino acids. V gave up 1 base and J gave up 0 bases, with 9 bases separating them. Germline CDR1 reads SNHLY; CDR2 reads FYNNEI. DNA for the CDR3: TGTGCCAGCAGTGAAGGTAAAGGGACAACTAATGAAAAACTGTTTTTT. Its translation is CASSEGKGTTNEKLFF.

The chain is built from TRBV6-1 and TRBJ1-5; TRBD1 is a possible D gene (6 bases). Between the trimmed V and J ends, which lost 6 bases and 4 bases, there was a span of 10 bases. The CDR3 is 13 residues long. Germline V CDR1 and CDR2: MNHNS, SASEGT. The CDR3 here is CASSRQDNQPQHF. The CDR3 DNA is TGTGCCAGCAGCCGACAGGATAATCAGCCCCAGCATTTT.

This clone was observed a single time. The rearrangement links TRBV9 to TRBJ1-1; a possible D gene is TRBD1 (6 bases). Germline CDR1 is SGDLS and CDR2 is YYNGEE. Trimming shortened V by 6 bases and J by 9 bases, and 18 bases separated the two germline ends. CDR3 length: 13 amino acids. Here the CDR3 DNA reads TGTGCCAGCAACAAACAGGGACGGGAGAAAGCTTTCTTT. Its protein is CASNKQGREKAFF. Complete variable domain (other parts from reference TRBV9 and TRBJ1-1): DSGVTQTPKHLITATGQRVTLRCSPRSGDLSVYWYQQSLDQGLQFLIQYYNGEERAKGNILERFSAQQFPDLHSELNLSSLELGDSALYFCASNKQGREKAFFGQGTRLTVV.

V usage is TRBV12-5 and J usage is TRBJ1-6; weak D call: TRBD1 (5 bases). The V end was cut by 1 base, the J end by 8 bases, with 18 bases between. The CDR3 consists of 17 residues. The V gene's germline CDR1 is LGHNT and CDR2 FRNRAP. The CDR3 DNA sequence: TGTGCTAGTGGTTTGGCAAGACCGGGACGGAGAGATTCACCCCTCCACTTT. It encodes CASGLARPGRRDSPLHF.

The chain combines TRBV10-1 with TRBJ2-5, with 10 bases lining up with TRBD2. This CDR3 region has 14 residues. The germline V gene encodes CDR1 WNHNN and CDR2 SYGVQD (reference sequence). The V gene end was trimmed by 7 bases and the J gene end by 5 bases; junction bases not matched to a gene: 7. The CDR3 bases are TGCGCCAGCATGAAGCGGGGGGGCCAGGAGACCCAGTACTTC. It specifies CASMKRGGQETQYF.

The V and J genes are TRBV2 and TRBJ2-3; no definite D call. Looked up from germline, CDR1 is SNHLY and CDR2 is FYNNEI. This CDR3 has 13 residues. V dropped 7 bases and J dropped 2 bases, with 10 bases sitting between them. The DNA for the CDR3 is TGTGCCAGCATTTTAACGGTCACAGATACGCAGTATTTT. As protein: CASILTVTDTQYF. The full variable domain, its missing parts supplied by reference TRBV2 and TRBJ2-3, is EPEVTQTPSHQVTQMGQEVILRCVPISNHLYFYWYRQILGQKVEFLVSFYNNEISEKSEIFDDQFSVERPDGSNFTLKIRSTKLEDSAMYFCASILTVTDTQYFGPGTRLTVL.

Here the CDR3 DNA reads TGTGCCAGCAGTTTACGGCCCGGTAGCTCCTACGAGCAGTACTTC. Its protein is CASSLRPGSSYEQYF. The chain links TRBV27 to TRBJ2-7; the D is unclear. The V end was cut by 2 bases, the J end by 0 bases, with 11 bases between. Germline CDR1 and CDR2: MNHEY and SMNVEV (reference sequence). The CDR3 sequence is 15 residues long.